The sequence of this T cell receptor (beta chain) was determined in a study of long-term antiretroviral therapy in people with HIV. The overall study: There is a gap of about a decade between the earliest samples and the later 2015 immediate-ART recommendation.

The CDR3 contains 11 residues. Deletions cut 1 base from V and 7 bases from J, with 2 bases between. Germline lookup yields CDR1 SGHNT and CDR2 YENEEA. Broader study findings: Repertoires looked antigen-experienced, with only a slight naive shift after ART. Post-ART, diversity grew, though it stayed under transplant donor control levels.

At survey level, the immunoSEQ assay was run in its v3.0 version. Per-sample sequencing targets were roughly 40,000-55,000 T-cell genomes. The assay was immunoSEQ multiplex PCR, and TCRdb's table has in-frame clones only and misses some. The data show under 25,000 clones, around 75% seen once. Comment on this clone: Its antigen is still unknown.

J is TRBJ2-1 and V is TRBV11-3; D unclear. The sample in question was unsorted PBMCs, obtained 0.5 years before starting antiretroviral therapy. This clonotype was sampled from a man aged 18 to 30 with HIV. CDR3 amino acids: CASSLGNEQFF. CDR3 nucleotide sequence: TGTGCCAGCAGCTTAGGTAATGAGCAGTTCTTC.